Below, one T cell receptor beta chain is given with its context. What it binds is not known. After removal of 2 bases from V and 7 bases from J, the junction contained 4 bases not matched to a gene. Germline V gene lookup returns CDR1 MNHEY and CDR2 SMNVEV (reference sequence). This CDR3 region has 14 residues. The sample originates from a study of beta chain features in type 1 diabetes. Reverse transcribing all isolated RNA meant expressed TCRB transcripts were sequenced. The assay was immunoSEQ multiplex PCR, and TCRdb's table has in-frame clones only and misses some. Of some 150,000 clones in the sample, roughly a tenth are singletons; the top ten hold 1.3%. Points from the study as a whole: The VDJ junctions of type 1 diabetes patients carried fewer insertions and more deletions. Moderate but significant shortening of TCRB CDR3s was recorded in all four CD4+ subsets from Type 1 diabetes patients.

This TCR was sampled from a man between 18 and 35 years old in good health. The rearrangement links TRBV27 to TRBJ1-4; 7 bases map to TRBD1. Sequencing was performed on naive CD4+ T cells from blood. CDR3: CASSLVGGGEKLFF. CDR3 nucleotide sequence: TGTGCCAGCAGTTTAGTAGGGGGCGGTGAAAAACTGTTTTTT.